This T cell receptor (beta chain) was sequenced during a study of T and B cells in COVID-19 patients. Study in general: COVID-19 patients gave peripheral blood either during active infection or after recovery. Critical illness requiring mechanical ventilation or extracorporeal membrane oxygenation affected 12 of 20 active-infection patients.

Regarding the study as a whole: Patients with COVID-19 reportedly showed strongly skewed T cell receptor beta variable and joining gene usage.

This clonotype was counted many times. Its antigen is still unknown. BIOMED2 TRB-A/B primer pools were used in multiplex TRB PCR. TCRdb re-called the multiplex PCR reads through MiXCR, storing one row per CDR3 protein. This sample has 20,000 to 25,000 distinct CDR3 sequences; under 35% occur once, and the top ten carry around 2.1%. Germline CDR1 SQVTM, CDR2 ANQGSEA. The ends were cut back, 3 bases at V and 8 bases at J, with 13 bases in the middle. The CDR3 is 12 amino acids. From blood, roughly 240-550 ng of genomic DNA served as TRB template. Sequenced: blood. This clonotype originated in a human donor who had recovered from COVID-19. This chain links TRBV29-1 with TRBJ1-2; D not resolved. In DNA, the CDR3 is TGCAGCGTTGATTCGGCCCCGGACGGCTACACCTTC. Its protein is CSVDSAPDGYTF.